This T cell receptor beta chain was identified in a study of blood T cells in healthy people across ages. With a J-beta primer mix and a sample-barcoded 5' primer, a second PCR ran about 6 to 11 cycles. TCRdb reprocessed the 5' RACE reads with MiXCR, giving one entry per CDR3 protein. Here the sample spans hundreds of thousands of distinct CDR3 sequences, roughly 25% being singletons. This CDR3 has 16 amino acids. The germline gives CDR1 MGHRA, CDR2 YSYEKL. Trimming pared 4 bases from V and 5 bases from J, leaving 19 bases between. In addition, the sample was reused for a study of T cells of mothers and their children.

The sequence came from a boy aged 10-17 years in good health. The V gene is TRBV4-1, the J gene TRBJ2-3, with a tentative D call TRBD2 (6 bases). Sequenced: blood. CDR3 sequence: CASSRVTGDQEDTQYF. Here the CDR3 DNA reads TGCGCCAGCAGCCGGGTTACGGGAGACCAGGAAGATACGCAGTATTTT.